These 8 T cell receptor beta chains were sequenced from one sample in a study of memory CD4+ T cells and cytomegalovirus serostatus. The sort gate was single viable CD3+CD4+CD8-CD45RO+ cells for memory CD4+ T cells. This table comes from immunoSEQ multiplex PCR, and its TCRdb copy is limited to in-frame clones, with some not included. The sample lists some 66,000 clones; 60% to 85% were seen once. Sequencing was performed on memory CD4+ T cells from blood. Receptors were obtained from an adult in good health and CMV-seropositive.

The V and J genes are TRBV30 and TRBJ2-5, with 14 bases identical to TRBD2. Germline values: CDR1 GTSNPN, CDR2 SVGIG (reference sequence). CDR3 size: 16 residues. The V segment lost 1 base and the J segment 5 bases; nucleotides outside the gene matches: 6. CDR3 coding DNA: TGTGCCTGGAGTGCCGGACTAGCGGGAGGTGGGGAGACCCAGTACTTC. Protein product: CAWSAGLAGGGETQYF.

This chain links TRBV7-9 with TRBJ2-2; 8 positions agree with TRBD2. Germline lookup yields CDR1 SEHNR and CDR2 FQNEAQ (reference sequence). The V and J ends lost 1 base and 3 bases, in that order; junction bases with no gene match: 4. The CDR3 loop spans 16 amino acids. This CDR3 reads CASSLEAGAYTGELFF. CDR3 coding DNA: TGTGCCAGCAGCTTAGAAGCGGGGGCTTACACCGGGGAGCTGTTTTTT.

Remarks on this clone: Other nucleotide sequences in the sample specify the same CDR3. The J gene is TRBJ2-2, the V gene TRBV19; D not resolved. The germline CDR1 and CDR2 sequences are LNHDA and SQIVND (reference sequence). V was shortened by 4 bases and J by 1 base, with 7 bases between the two germline ends. The CDR3 consists of 14 residues. DNA of the CDR3: TGTGCCAGTAGTAACCGACGGAACACCGGGGAGCTGTTTTTT. It specifies CASSNRRNTGELFF.

The chain links TRBV7-9 to TRBJ1-6; 7 nucleotides agree with TRBD1. CDR3 length equals 15 residues. The germline V gene has CDR1 SEHNR and CDR2 FQNEAQ (reference sequence). The V and J ends lost 5 bases and 6 bases, in that order; junction bases with no gene match: 7. The CDR3 protein is CASSPGTVINSPLHF. The CDR3 nucleotides are TGTGCCAGCAGCCCAGGGACAGTGATTAATTCACCCCTCCACTTT. The whole variable domain, remainder taken from reference TRBV7-9 and TRBJ1-6, is DTGVSQNPRHKITKRGQNVTFRCDPISEHNRLYWYRQTLGQGPEFLTYFQNEAQLEKSRLLSDRFSAERPKGSFSTLEIQRTEQGDSAMYLCASSPGTVINSPLHFGNGTRLTVT.

With respect to this clone: A read error may account for a junction end that differs from germline. The chain carries TRBV10-2 and TRBJ1-1; maybe TRBD1 (5 bases). Germline V gives CDR1 WSHSY, CDR2 SAAADI. The CDR3 sequence is 13 residues long. Here the CDR3 reads CASSEWGNAEAFF. CDR3 sequence (DNA): TGCGCCAGCAGTGAGTGGGGGAACGCTGAAGCTTTCTTT.

The chain carries TRBV7-2 and TRBJ2-7, with 13 nucleotides matching TRBD2. Germline CDR1 reads SGHTA; CDR2 reads FQGNSA. This CDR3 contains 15 residues. With V trimmed by 3 bases and J by 3 bases, 2 bases remained unmatched. The CDR3: CASSLTSGGYYEQYF. The CDR3 nucleotides read TGTGCCAGCAGCTTGACTAGCGGGGGGTACTACGAGCAGTACTTC.

The chain combines TRBV27 with TRBJ2-1; 7 positions agree with TRBD1. The germline gives CDR1 MNHEY, CDR2 SMNVEV (reference sequence). V was pared by 3 bases and J by 4 bases, with 6 bases of the junction left unmatched. CDR3 size: 15 residues. CDR3 DNA: TGTGCCAGCAGTTTCGCGGACAGGAATTACAATGAGCAGTTCTTC. Amino acid sequence: CASSFADRNYNEQFF.

This clone was recorded once. V usage is TRBV5-1 and J usage is TRBJ1-4; D may be TRBD1 (5 bases). V gave up 0 bases and J gave up 8 bases, with 14 bases separating them. The CDR3 loop spans 15 amino acids. Germline V gene lookup returns CDR1 SGHRS and CDR2 YFSETQ. In DNA, the CDR3 is TGCGCCAGCAGCTTGGCCGGGACGCTATCCGAAAAACTGTTTTTT. Its protein is CASSLAGTLSEKLFF. The full variable domain, completed using reference TRBV5-1 and TRBJ1-4, is KAGVTQTPRYLIKTRGQQVTLSCSPISGHRSVSWYQQTPGQGLQFLFEYFSETQRNKGNFPGRFSGRQFSNSRSEMNVSTLELGDSALYLCASSLAGTLSEKLFFGSGTQLSVL.